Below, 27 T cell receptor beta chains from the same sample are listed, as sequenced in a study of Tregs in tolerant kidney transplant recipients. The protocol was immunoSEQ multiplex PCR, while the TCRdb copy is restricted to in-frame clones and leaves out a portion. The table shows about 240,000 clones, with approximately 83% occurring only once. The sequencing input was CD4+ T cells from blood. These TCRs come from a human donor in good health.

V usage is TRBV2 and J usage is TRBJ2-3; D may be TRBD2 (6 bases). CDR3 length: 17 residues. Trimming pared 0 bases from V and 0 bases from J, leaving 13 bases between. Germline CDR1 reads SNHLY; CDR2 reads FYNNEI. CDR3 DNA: TGTGCCAGCAGTGAAGCTAAGTTAGCGGCTAGCACAGATACGCAGTATTTT. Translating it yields CASSEAKLAASTDTQYF. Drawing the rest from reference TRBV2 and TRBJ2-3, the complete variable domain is EPEVTQTPSHQVTQMGQEVILRCVPISNHLYFYWYRQILGQKVEFLVSFYNNEISEKSEIFDDQFSVERPDGSNFTLKIRSTKLEDSAMYFCASSEAKLAASTDTQYFGPGTRLTVL.

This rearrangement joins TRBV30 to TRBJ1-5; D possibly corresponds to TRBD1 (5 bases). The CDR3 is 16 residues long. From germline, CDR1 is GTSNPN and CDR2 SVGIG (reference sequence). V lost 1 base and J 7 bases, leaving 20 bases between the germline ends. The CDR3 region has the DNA TGTGCCTGGAGTGGGTCGAAACCCATAGCAGGGCAGCCCCAGCATTTT. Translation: CAWSGSKPIAGQPQHF. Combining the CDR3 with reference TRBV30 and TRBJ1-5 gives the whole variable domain SQTIHQWPATLVQPVGSPLSLECTVEGTSNPNLYWYRQAAGRGLQLLFYSVGIGQISSEVPQNLSASRPQDRQFILSSKKLLLSDSGFYLCAWSGSKPIAGQPQHFGDGTRLSIL.

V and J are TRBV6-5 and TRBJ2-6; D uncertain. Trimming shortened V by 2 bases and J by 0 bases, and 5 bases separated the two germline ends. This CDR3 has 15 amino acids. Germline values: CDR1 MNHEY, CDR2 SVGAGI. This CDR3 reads CASSYGDSGANVLTF. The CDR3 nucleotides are TGTGCCAGCAGTTACGGGGACTCTGGGGCCAACGTCCTGACTTTC.

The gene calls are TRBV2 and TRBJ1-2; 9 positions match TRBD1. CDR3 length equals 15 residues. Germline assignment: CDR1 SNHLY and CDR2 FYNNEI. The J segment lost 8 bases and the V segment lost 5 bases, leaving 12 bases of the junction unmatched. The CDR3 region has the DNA TGTGCCAGCAGTCCGCCGGGACAGGGCTACGAAGGCTACACCTTC. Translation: CASSPPGQGYEGYTF.

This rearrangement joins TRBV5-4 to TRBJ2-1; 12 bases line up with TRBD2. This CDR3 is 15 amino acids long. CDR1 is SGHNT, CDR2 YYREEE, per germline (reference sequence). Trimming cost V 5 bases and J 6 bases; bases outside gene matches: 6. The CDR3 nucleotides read TGTGCCAGCAGTCCGACTAGCGGGAGTATCAATGAGCAGTTCTTC. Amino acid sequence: CASSPTSGSINEQFF.

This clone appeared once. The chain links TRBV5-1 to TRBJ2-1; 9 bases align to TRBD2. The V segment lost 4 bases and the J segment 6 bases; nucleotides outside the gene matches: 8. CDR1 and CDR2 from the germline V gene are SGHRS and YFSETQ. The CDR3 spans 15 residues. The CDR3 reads CASSPDTSGFNEQFF. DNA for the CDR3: TGCGCCAGCAGCCCGGATACTAGCGGGTTCAATGAGCAGTTCTTC.

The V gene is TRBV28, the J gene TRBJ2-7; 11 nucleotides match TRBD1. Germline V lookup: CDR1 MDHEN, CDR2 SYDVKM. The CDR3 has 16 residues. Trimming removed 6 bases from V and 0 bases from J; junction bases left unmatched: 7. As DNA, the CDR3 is TGTGCCAGCAGAGAGACCGGGACAGGGGGCTCCTACGAGCAGTACTTC. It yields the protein CASRETGTGGSYEQYF.

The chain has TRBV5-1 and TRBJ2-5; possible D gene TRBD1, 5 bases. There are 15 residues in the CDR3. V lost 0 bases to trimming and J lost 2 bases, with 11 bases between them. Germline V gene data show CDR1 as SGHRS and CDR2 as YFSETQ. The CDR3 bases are TGCGCCAGCAGCTTGGGGGGCGAACTGCAAGAGACCCAGTACTTC. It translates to CASSLGGELQETQYF.

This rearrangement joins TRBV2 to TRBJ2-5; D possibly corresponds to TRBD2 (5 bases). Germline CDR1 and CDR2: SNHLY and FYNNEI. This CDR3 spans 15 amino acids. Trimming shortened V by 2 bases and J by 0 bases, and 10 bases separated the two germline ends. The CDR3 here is CASSETGLNQETQYF. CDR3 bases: TGTGCCAGCAGTGAAACCGGACTCAACCAAGAGACCCAGTACTTC. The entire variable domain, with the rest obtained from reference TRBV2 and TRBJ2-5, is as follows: EPEVTQTPSHQVTQMGQEVILRCVPISNHLYFYWYRQILGQKVEFLVSFYNNEISEKSEIFDDQFSVERPDGSNFTLKIRSTKLEDSAMYFCASSETGLNQETQYFGPGTRLLVL.

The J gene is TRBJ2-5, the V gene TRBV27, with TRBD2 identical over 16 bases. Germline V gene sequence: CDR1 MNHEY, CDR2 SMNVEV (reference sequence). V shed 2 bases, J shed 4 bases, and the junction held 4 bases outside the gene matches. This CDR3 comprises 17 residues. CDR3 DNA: TGTGCCAGCAGTTTACTGGGACTAGCGGGGGGGGGAGAGACCCAGTACTTC. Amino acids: CASSLLGLAGGGETQYF.

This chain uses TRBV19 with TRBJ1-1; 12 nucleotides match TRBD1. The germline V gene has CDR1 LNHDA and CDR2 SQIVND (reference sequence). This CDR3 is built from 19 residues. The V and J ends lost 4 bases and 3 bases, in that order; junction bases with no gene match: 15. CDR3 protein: CASSKGPRDRGLRHTEAFF. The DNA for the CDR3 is TGTGCCAGTAGTAAGGGCCCCCGGGACAGGGGGCTCCGGCACACTGAAGCTTTCTTT. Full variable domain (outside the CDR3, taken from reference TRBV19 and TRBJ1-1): DGGITQSPKYLFRKEGQNVTLSCEQNLNHDAMYWYRQDPGQGLRLIYYSQIVNDFQKGDIAEGYSVSREKKESFPLTVTSAQKNPTAFYLCASSKGPRDRGLRHTEAFFGQGTRLTVV.

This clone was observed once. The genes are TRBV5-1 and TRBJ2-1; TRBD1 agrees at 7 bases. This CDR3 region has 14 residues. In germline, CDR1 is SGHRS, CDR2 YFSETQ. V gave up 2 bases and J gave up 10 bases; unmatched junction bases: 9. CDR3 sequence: CASSFFQGVGEQFF. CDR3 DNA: TGCGCCAGCAGCTTTTTTCAGGGGGTCGGGGAGCAGTTCTTC.

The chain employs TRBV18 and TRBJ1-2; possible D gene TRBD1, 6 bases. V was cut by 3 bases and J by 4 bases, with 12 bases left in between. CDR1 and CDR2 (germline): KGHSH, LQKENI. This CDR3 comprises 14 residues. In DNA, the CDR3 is TGTGCCAGCTCACCTGGACAGAAAAGCTATGGCTACACCTTC. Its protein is CASSPGQKSYGYTF.

The CDR3 DNA is TGTGCCACCCAAGCGGGAGGGCCCTCCGGGGAGCTGTTTTTT. This translates into CATQAGGPSGELFF. The V call is TRBV6-1, the J call TRBJ2-2, with 10 positions matching TRBD2. V shed 10 bases and J 6 bases; nucleotides not matched to a gene: 8. The CDR3 runs 14 residues. Germline loops: CDR1 MNHNS, CDR2 SASEGT.

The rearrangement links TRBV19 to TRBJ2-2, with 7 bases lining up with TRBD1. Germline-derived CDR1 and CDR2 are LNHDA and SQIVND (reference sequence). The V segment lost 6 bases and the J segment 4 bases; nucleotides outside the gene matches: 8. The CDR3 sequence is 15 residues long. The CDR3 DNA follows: TGTGCCAGTAGAGGAGACAGGGAAGTCACCGGGGAGCTGTTTTTT. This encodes CASRGDREVTGELFF. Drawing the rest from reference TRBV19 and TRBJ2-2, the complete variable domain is DGGITQSPKYLFRKEGQNVTLSCEQNLNHDAMYWYRQDPGQGLRLIYYSQIVNDFQKGDIAEGYSVSREKKESFPLTVTSAQKNPTAFYLCASRGDREVTGELFFGEGSRLTVL.

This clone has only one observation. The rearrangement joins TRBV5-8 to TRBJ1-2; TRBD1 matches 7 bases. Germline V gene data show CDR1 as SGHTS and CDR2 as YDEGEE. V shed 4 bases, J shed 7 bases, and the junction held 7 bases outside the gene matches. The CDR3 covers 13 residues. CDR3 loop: CASSLQGLRGYTF. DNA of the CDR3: TGTGCCAGCAGCCTACAGGGGCTCCGTGGCTACACCTTC.

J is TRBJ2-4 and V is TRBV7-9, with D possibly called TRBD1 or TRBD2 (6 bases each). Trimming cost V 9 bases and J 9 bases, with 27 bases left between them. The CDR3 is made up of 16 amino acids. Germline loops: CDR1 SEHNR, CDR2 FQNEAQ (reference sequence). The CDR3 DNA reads TGTGCCAGAAACGCCCAGATCAAGGGGGGCCAAGGCATTCAGTACTTC. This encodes CARNAQIKGGQGIQYF.

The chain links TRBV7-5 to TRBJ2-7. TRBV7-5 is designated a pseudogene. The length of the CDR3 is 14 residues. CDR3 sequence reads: CVRSPPMDVYEQYF. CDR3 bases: TGTGTCAGAAGCCCACCCATGGATGTCTACGAGCAGTACTTC.

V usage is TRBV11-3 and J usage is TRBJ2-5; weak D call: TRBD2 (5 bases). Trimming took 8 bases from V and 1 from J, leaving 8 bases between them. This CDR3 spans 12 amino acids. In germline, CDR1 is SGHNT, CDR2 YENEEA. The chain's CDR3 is CASRSVQETQYF. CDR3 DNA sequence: TGTGCCAGCCGTAGCGTCCAAGAGACCCAGTACTTC.

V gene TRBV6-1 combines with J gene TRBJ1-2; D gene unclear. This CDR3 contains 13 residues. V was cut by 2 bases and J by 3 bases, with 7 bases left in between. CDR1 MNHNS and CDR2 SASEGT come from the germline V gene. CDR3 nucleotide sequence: TGTGCCAGCAGTGAACGGGGATACTATGGCTACACCTTC. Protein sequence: CASSERGYYGYTF.

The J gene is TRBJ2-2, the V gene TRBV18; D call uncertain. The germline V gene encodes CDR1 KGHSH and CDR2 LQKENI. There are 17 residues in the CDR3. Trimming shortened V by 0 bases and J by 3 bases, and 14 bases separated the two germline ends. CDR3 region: CASSPPPKTGHTGELFF. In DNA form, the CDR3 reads TGTGCCAGCTCACCACCGCCGAAGACGGGCCACACCGGGGAGCTGTTTTTT.

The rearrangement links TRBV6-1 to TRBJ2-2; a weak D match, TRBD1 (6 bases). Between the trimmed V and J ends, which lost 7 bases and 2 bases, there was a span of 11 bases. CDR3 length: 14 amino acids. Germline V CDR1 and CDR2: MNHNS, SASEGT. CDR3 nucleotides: TGTGCCAGCATCTTGACAGGAAACACCGGGGAGCTGTTTTTT. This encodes CASILTGNTGELFF.

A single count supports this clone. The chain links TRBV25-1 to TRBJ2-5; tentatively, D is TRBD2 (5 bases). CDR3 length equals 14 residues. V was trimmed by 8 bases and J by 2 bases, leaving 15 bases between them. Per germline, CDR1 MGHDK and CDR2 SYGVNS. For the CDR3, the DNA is TGTGCCAGCCTACCACCGAGGGAACAAGAGACCCAGTACTTC. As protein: CASLPPREQETQYF.

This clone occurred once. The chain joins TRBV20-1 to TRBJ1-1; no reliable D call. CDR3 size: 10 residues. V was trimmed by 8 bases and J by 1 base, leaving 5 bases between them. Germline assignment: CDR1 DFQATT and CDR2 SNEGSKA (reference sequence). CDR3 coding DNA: TGCAGTACCCAGAACACTGAAGCTTTCTTT. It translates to CSTQNTEAFF.

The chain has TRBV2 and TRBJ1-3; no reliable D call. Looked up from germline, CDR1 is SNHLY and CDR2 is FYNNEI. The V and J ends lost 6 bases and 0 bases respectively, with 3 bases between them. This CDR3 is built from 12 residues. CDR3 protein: CASRYSGNTIYF. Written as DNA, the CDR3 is TGTGCCAGCAGGTACTCTGGAAACACCATATATTTT. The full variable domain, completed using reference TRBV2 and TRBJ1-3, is EPEVTQTPSHQVTQMGQEVILRCVPISNHLYFYWYRQILGQKVEFLVSFYNNEISEKSEIFDDQFSVERPDGSNFTLKIRSTKLEDSAMYFCASRYSGNTIYFGEGSWLTVV.

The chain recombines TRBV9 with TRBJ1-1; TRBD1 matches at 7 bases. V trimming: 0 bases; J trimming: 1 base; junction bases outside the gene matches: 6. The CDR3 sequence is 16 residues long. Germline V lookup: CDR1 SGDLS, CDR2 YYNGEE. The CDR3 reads CASSVGVGTANTEAFF. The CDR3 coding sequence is TGTGCCAGCAGCGTAGGGGTGGGGACAGCGAACACTGAAGCTTTCTTT.

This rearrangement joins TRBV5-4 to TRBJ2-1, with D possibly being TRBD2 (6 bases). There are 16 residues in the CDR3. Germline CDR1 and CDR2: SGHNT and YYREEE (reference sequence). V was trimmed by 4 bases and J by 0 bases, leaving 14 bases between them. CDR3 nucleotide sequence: TGTGCCAGCAGCCTGGCGGGGAGGAGCTCCTACAATGAGCAGTTCTTC. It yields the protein CASSLAGRSSYNEQFF.